The 15 T cell receptor beta chains below come from one sample, sequenced in a study of T-cell memory formation after mild COVID-19. Each CDR3 protein gets one entry after TCRdb re-called the 5' RACE reads with MiXCR. Among 55,000 to 80,000 distinct CDR3 sequences listed, 9% to 9.5% were seen once. The material sequenced was PBMCs or a T cell subset sorted from them (not recorded which). Every receptor here comes from a man between 18 and 35 years old who had mild COVID-19 (a few samples of this study predate the infection). Cell type and time point are not known.

In this sample, this clonotype turned up many times. The gene calls are TRBV12-3 or TRBV12-4 and TRBJ2-7; D ambiguous. V was clipped by 1 base and J by 4 bases, with 2 bases between them. The CDR3 runs 11 residues. CDR3 sequence reads: CASSLGYEQYF. CDR3 nucleotide sequence: TGTGCCAGCAGTTTAGGATACGAGCAGTACTTC.

The genes are TRBV25-1 and TRBJ2-5, with D perhaps TRBD1 (5 bases). CDR3 length: 14 residues. Germline V gene data show CDR1 as MGHDK and CDR2 as SYGVNS. V gave up 1 base and J gave up 3 bases, with 9 bases separating them. The CDR3 DNA reads TGTGCCAGCAGTGAATCCGACAGAGAAGAGACCCAGTACTTC. Its translation is CASSESDREETQYF.

The CDR3 bases are TGTGCCAGCAGCCAGACAGGTTTCTCTGGGGCCAACGTCCTGACTTTC. Translation gives CASSQTGFSGANVLTF. The chain employs TRBV7-9 and TRBJ2-6; possible D gene TRBD1, 6 bases. The CDR3 is made up of 16 amino acids. CDR1 is SEHNR and CDR2 is FQNEAQ in the germline V gene (reference sequence). V lost 5 bases, J lost 0 bases, and 11 bases lay in between.

As DNA, the CDR3 is TGCGCCAGCAGCCAAGGCCCCACAGGGGGCTGGCAGCCCCAGCATTTT. It is translated as CASSQGPTGGWQPQHF. The chain links TRBV4-1 to TRBJ1-5; the match to TRBD1 covers 9 bases. J gave up 7 bases and V 1 base, and 8 bases lay outside the gene matches. The CDR3 runs to 16 residues. CDR1 is MGHRA, CDR2 YSYEKL, per germline.

The sample holds many counts of this clonotype. V and J are TRBV7-3 and TRBJ2-3; D gene unclear. Trimming shortened V by 5 bases and J by 2 bases, and 11 bases separated the two germline ends. Germline CDR1 is SGHTA and CDR2 is FQGTGA. This CDR3 comprises 14 residues. The CDR3 is CASSPGPATDTQYF. The DNA for the CDR3 is TGTGCCAGCAGCCCCGGACCAGCCACAGATACGCAGTATTTT.

This clonotype occurred once. This sequence may be a read error, since a much larger clone differs from it by one base. J is TRBJ2-3 and V is TRBV5-1; a possible D gene is TRBD1 (6 bases). Trimming shortened V by 4 bases and J by 0 bases, and 12 bases separated the two germline ends. CDR1 and CDR2 (germline): SGHRS, YFSETQ. The CDR3 has 15 amino acids. The CDR3 bases are TGCGCCAGCAGCCTCGTGGGGACAAGCACAGATACGCAGTATTTT. As protein: CASSLVGTSTDTQYF. Complete variable domain (other parts from reference TRBV5-1 and TRBJ2-3): KAGVTQTPRYLIKTRGQQVTLSCSPISGHRSVSWYQQTPGQGLQFLFEYFSETQRNKGNFPGRFSGRQFSNSRSEMNVSTLELGDSALYLCASSLVGTSTDTQYFGPGTRLTVL.

This clonotype has more than one count but fewer than ten. The chain joins TRBV18 to TRBJ2-3, with 9 bases fitting TRBD1. The V segment lost 4 bases and the J segment 1 base; nucleotides outside the gene matches: 6. The CDR3 runs to 16 residues. The germline V gene has CDR1 KGHSH and CDR2 LQKENI. The CDR3 nucleotides are TGTGCCAGCTCACGGGACCGGGACAGGGGCACAGATACGCAGTATTTT. Translated: CASSRDRDRGTDTQYF.

This clonotype has more than one count but fewer than ten. The rearrangement joins TRBV7-2 to TRBJ1-3; maybe TRBD1 (6 bases). The CDR3 spans 15 residues. CDR1 and CDR2 from the germline V gene are SGHTA and FQGNSA. Trimming left V 3 bases short and J 2 bases short, with 11 bases between. Written as DNA, the CDR3 is TGTGCCAGCAGCTTGACCCAGGGGCCTGGAAACACCATATATTTT. Protein product: CASSLTQGPGNTIYF.

This clonotype appeared many times. The rearrangement links TRBV18 to TRBJ1-1; D is undetermined. CDR1 and CDR2 from the germline V gene are KGHSH and LQKENI. The CDR3 is made up of 12 amino acids. V dropped 1 base and J dropped 6 bases, with 6 bases sitting between them. The CDR3 DNA sequence: TGTGCCAGCTCACCACGAGGGCCTGAAGCTTTCTTT. It codes for CASSPRGPEAFF.

The chain recombines TRBV29-1 with TRBJ1-1; a possible D gene is TRBD1 (5 bases). Looked up from germline, CDR1 is SQVTM and CDR2 is ANQGSEA. Trimming left V 3 bases short and J 1 base short, with 6 bases between. The CDR3 length is 12 residues. Here the CDR3 DNA reads TGCAGCGTTGAGACAGCGAACACTGAAGCTTTCTTT. Protein sequence: CSVETANTEAFF.

This clonotype has only a few counts. The rearrangement links TRBV29-1 to TRBJ1-2, with D perhaps TRBD1 (6 bases). Germline V lookup: CDR1 SQVTM, CDR2 ANQGSEA. This CDR3 is built from 14 residues. V lost 3 bases and J lost 4, with 15 bases in between. CDR3 amino acids: CSVDGGPQSYGYTF. The DNA for the CDR3 is TGCAGCGTTGATGGGGGGCCCCAATCCTATGGCTACACCTTC.

This clonotype was recorded a few times. The chain combines TRBV6-2 or TRBV6-3 with TRBJ2-7; D not certain. This CDR3 is 14 amino acids long. From germline, CDR1 is MNHEY and CDR2 SVGEGT. The V and J ends lost 0 bases and 9 bases respectively, with 15 bases between them. In DNA, the CDR3 is TGTGCCAGCAGTTACTCGGATGGGCAACCCGTGCAGTACTTC. This sequence encodes CASSYSDGQPVQYF.

The V and J genes are TRBV5-6 and TRBJ1-2, with 9 bases aligning to TRBD1. Germline values: CDR1 SGHDT, CDR2 YYEEEE. The CDR3 length is 16 residues. V was clipped by 4 bases and J by 4 bases; unmatched bases: 11. CDR3 sequence reads: CASSLPQGASLYGYTF. DNA of the CDR3: TGTGCCAGCAGCCTGCCACAGGGGGCTTCACTCTATGGCTACACCTTC. Full variable domain (missing parts from reference TRBV5-6 and TRBJ1-2): DAGVTQSPTHLIKTRGQQVTLRCSPKSGHDTVSWYQQALGQGPQFIFQYYEEEERQRGNFPDRFSGHQFPNYSSELNVNALLLGDSALYLCASSLPQGASLYGYTFGSGTRLTVV.

This clonotype turned up a few times. The V gene is TRBV7-3, the J gene TRBJ2-2; D possibly corresponds to TRBD2 (7 bases). Germline V CDR1 and CDR2: SGHTA, FQGTGA. The V end lost 8 bases, the J end lost 4 bases, and 14 bases lay between the germline ends. This CDR3 has 14 residues. The CDR3 DNA reads as TGTGCCAGCGGGCGCGGGGGCCGCACCGGGGAGCTGTTTTTT. Amino acid sequence: CASGRGGRTGELFF. Combining the CDR3 with reference TRBV7-3 and TRBJ2-2 gives the whole variable domain GAGVSQTPSNKVTEKGKYVELRCDPISGHTALYWYRQSLGQGPEFLIYFQGTGAADDSGLPNDRFFAVRPEGSVSTLKIQRTERGDSAVYLCASGRGGRTGELFFGEGSRLTVL.

By its share, this clonotype is medium-sized (0.01 to 0.1%). The chain links TRBV12-3 or TRBV12-4 to TRBJ2-5; D unclear. This CDR3 has 14 residues. Trimming took 6 bases from V and 7 from J, leaving 18 bases between them. Written as DNA, the CDR3 is TGTGCCAGCAGAACGGTCGGCGCCTTCAGGACCCAGTACTTC. It codes for CASRTVGAFRTQYF.